This T cell receptor (beta chain) was observed in a study of shared clonotypes between healthy human individuals. Sequencing was performed with immunoSEQ multiplex PCR; in TCRdb, only in-frame clones are kept and a portion is missing. The sample holds some 700,000 clones, 80% to 95% seen once. Study-wide results and limits: Roughly 4.6% of naive CD4 clonotypes were common to a handful of donors. Limited genetic and exposure-history diversity came from having few donors.

Concerning this clone itself: Its cognate antigen is unknown.

CD8 memory was a combination that joined CD45RO+ cells with CCR7-negative CD45RA+ TemRA cells. V lost 0 bases and J lost 4, with 12 bases in between. CDR3 length equals 15 residues. CDR1 and CDR2 (germline): SGHRS, YFSETQ. The chain links TRBV5-1 to TRBJ2-3; unclear D gene. This receptor was obtained from a man aged 18 to 30 in good health. Some clones in this sample may be carry-over from other donors' samples. Sequencing was done on a sample of memory CD8+ T cells from PBMCs. Documented subset: CD45RO+ cells pooled with CCR7-negative TemRA cells. The CDR3 coding sequence is TGCGCCAGCAGCTTGGATCTGGGGATACCAGATACGCAGTATTTT. Translated, it gives CASSLDLGIPDTQYF.